One and the same sample provided the 20 T cell receptor beta chains below, sequenced in a study of CD8+CD57+ T cells in acquired aplastic anemia (dated by TCRdb to 2016 to 2018). The sequencer was an Illumina HiSeq 2000. Profiling of TCR beta VDJ combinations and CDR3 sequences used genomic DNA as the template. TCRdb's own reprocessing of the public reads used fastp at Q25 and MiXCR and kept productive beta chains. Here each entry gathers all rows of one CDR3 protein and keeps the most common genes and DNA. The table for this sample lists 160,000 or so distinct CDR3 sequences; 45% to 55% of them were counted only once. The top ten clones comprise roughly 3.1% of the sample. Expansion of CD8+CD57+ cells had been shown by flow cytometry in the patients chosen for sequencing. Material: sorted CD4+, CD8+, or CD8+CD57+ T cells (not recorded which) from PBMCs. The receptor source for this set is a human donor with aplastic anemia.

The chain links TRBV25-1 to TRBJ1-2; TRBD1 is a possible D gene (6 bases). The CDR3 loop spans 18 amino acids. Germline values: CDR1 MGHDK, CDR2 SYGVNS. V lost 6 bases and J 8 bases, leaving 31 bases between the germline ends. The CDR3 protein is CASSAIGTVRGLGGGYTF. The CDR3 DNA reads TGTGCCAGCAGCGCCATAGGGACTGTCCGGGGGCTAGGGGGAGGCTACACCTTC.

This clonotype appeared once. The chain recombines TRBV10-3 with TRBJ2-3; a possible D gene is TRBD2 (5 bases). Trimming shortened V by 10 bases and J by 1 base, and 12 bases separated the two germline ends. CDR1 and CDR2 (germline): ENHRY, SYGVKD. CDR3 length: 13 residues. The CDR3 sequence: CASNGIRTDTQYF. In DNA, the CDR3 is TGTGCCAGCAACGGGATTCGCACAGATACGCAGTATTTT.

The chain is built from TRBV2 and TRBJ2-7; TRBD1 agrees at 10 bases. J was trimmed by 9 bases and V by 6 bases; bases with no gene match: 8. Germline V gene data show CDR1 as SNHLY and CDR2 as FYNNEI. CDR3 length: 13 amino acids. The CDR3 DNA is TGTGCCAGCAGAACCGGGACAGGGGACTGGCAGTACTTC. It is translated as CASRTGTGDWQYF.

The sample holds many counts of this clonotype. This sequence joins TRBV20-1 and TRBJ1-1; unclear D gene. The CDR3 has 14 residues. Trimming pared 1 base from V and 0 bases from J, leaving 9 bases between. CDR1 and CDR2 from the germline V gene are DFQATT and SNEGSKA (reference sequence). CDR3 DNA sequence: TGCAGTGCTAGAGTCTTTGGCATGAACACTGAAGCTTTCTTT. Its protein product is CSARVFGMNTEAFF.

This clonotype was seen ten or more times. The rearrangement uses TRBV24-1 and TRBJ2-1; no definite D call. Germline assignment: CDR1 KGHDR and CDR2 SFDVKD. The V gene lost 3 bases and the J gene lost 7 bases, with 6 bases spanning the gap. The CDR3 is 12 amino acids. The CDR3 is CATSDPFNEQFF. The CDR3 DNA is TGTGCCACCAGTGATCCGTTTAATGAGCAGTTCTTC.

The chain recombines TRBV24-1 with TRBJ2-2; D remains unclear. In germline, CDR1 is KGHDR, CDR2 SFDVKD. This CDR3 is 17 amino acids long. Deletions cut 3 bases from V and 1 base from J, with 14 bases between. In nucleotides, the CDR3 is TGTGCCACCAGTGATCAACGGACGGGTGGGAACACCGGGGAGCTGTTTTTT. Translated, it gives CATSDQRTGGNTGELFF.

At least ten counts were recorded for this clonotype. The chain links TRBV4-1 to TRBJ1-4; D is ambiguous. The CDR3 consists of 13 residues. The V and J ends lost 0 bases and 11 bases respectively, with 10 bases between them. Germline CDR1 reads MGHRA; CDR2 reads YSYEKL. In DNA form, the CDR3 reads TGCGCCAGCAGCCAAGATCTTGAGGATAAACTGTTTTTT. Translating gives CASSQDLEDKLFF.

There are many counts of this clonotype. The chain employs TRBV29-1 and TRBJ2-7; 10 bases are a match to TRBD1. Germline CDR1 is SQVTM and CDR2 is ANQGSEA. The CDR3 extends over 13 amino acids. Trimming removed 6 bases from V and 4 bases from J; junction bases left unmatched: 6. The CDR3 spells CSVPGQGFYEQYF. CDR3 DNA: TGCAGCGTCCCGGGACAGGGGTTTTACGAGCAGTACTTC.

This clonotype was picked up a small number of times. The gene calls are TRBV25-1 and TRBJ1-1, with a possible D match to TRBD1 (5 bases). Germline CDR1 MGHDK, CDR2 SYGVNS. This CDR3 is built from 14 residues. V gave up 5 bases and J gave up 3 bases, with 13 bases separating them. The CDR3 region is CASSPPPGDTEAFF. CDR3 nucleotides: TGTGCCAGCAGTCCCCCCCCGGGGGACACTGAAGCTTTCTTT.

A remark on this clonotype: Just one base apart from a much larger clone, this may be a read error. The chain links TRBV6-5 to TRBJ2-3, with 8 bases identical to TRBD1. Germline-derived CDR1 and CDR2 are MNHEY and SVGAGI. This CDR3 region has 16 residues. V was clipped by 8 bases and J by 4 bases; unmatched bases: 14. The DNA for the CDR3 is TGTGCCAGCGGTTCACCGCGCAGGGGGCGGGCAGATACGCAGTATTTT. This encodes CASGSPRRGRADTQYF.

This clonotype showed up many times. J is TRBJ1-4 and V is TRBV19; the D gene is possibly TRBD1 (6 bases). V was cut by 1 base and J by 3 bases, with 18 bases left in between. Germline CDR1 LNHDA, CDR2 SQIVND (reference sequence). CDR3 length equals 18 residues. The CDR3 region has the DNA TGTGCCAGTAGTATAGGCTCAGCTGGGGGCGCAGCTAATGAAAAACTGTTTTTT. It codes for CASSIGSAGGAANEKLFF.

This clonotype has a handful of counts. A much larger clone lies one base from this, so it may be a read error. The chain couples TRBV6-1 to TRBJ2-7; 7 nucleotides align to TRBD1. CDR3 length: 15 residues. From germline, CDR1 is MNHNS and CDR2 SASEGT. CDR3 bases: TGTGCCAGCAGTAAAACAGGGGTTAGCTCCTACGGGCAGTACTTC. This gives the protein CASSKTGVSSYGQYF.

This sequence joins TRBV11-2 and TRBJ2-5, with D unclear. CDR1 is SGHAT, CDR2 FQNNGV, per germline. Trimming removed 7 bases at V and 5 bases at J, with 8 bases between. The CDR3 has 11 amino acids. The CDR3 DNA follows: TGTGCCAGCACCTTCCTGGAGACCCAGTACTTC. Amino acid sequence: CASTFLETQYF.

This clonotype appeared many times. The chain joins TRBV6-5 to TRBJ1-4; 7 bases line up with TRBD1. CDR1 and CDR2 (germline): MNHEY, SVGAGI. This CDR3 contains 16 residues. V was pared by 0 bases and J by 6 bases, with 7 bases of the junction left unmatched. The CDR3 region is CASSYSTAGGDEKLFF. The CDR3, as DNA: TGTGCCAGCAGTTACTCGACGGCAGGGGGGGATGAAAAACTGTTTTTT.

This clonotype turned up a few times. This rearrangement joins TRBV25-1 to TRBJ1-5; D remains ambiguous. The V and J ends lost 1 base and 3 bases respectively, with 7 bases between them. The CDR3 length is 14 residues. Germline values: CDR1 MGHDK, CDR2 SYGVNS. The CDR3 DNA reads TGTGCCAGCAGTGAATCGCTTCTCAATCAGCCCCAGCATTTT. Protein: CASSESLLNQPQHF.

This clonotype appeared many times. It is unclear where the CDR3 begins or ends on the DNA, so no DNA is shown, and the CDR3 is as TCRdb lists it. The chain joins TRBV19 to TRBJ2-1; the D call TRBD2 from the table was never checked on the DNA. The CDR3 comprises 16 residues, both ends counted. CDR1 LNHDA and CDR2 SQIVND come from the germline V gene (reference sequence). CDR3 sequence: CASTSGLAGKYNEQFF.

This sequence joins TRBV5-1 and TRBJ1-2; tentatively, D is TRBD1 (5 bases). V was trimmed by 1 base and J by 2 bases, leaving 9 bases between them. There are 14 residues in the CDR3. The germline gives CDR1 SGHRS, CDR2 YFSETQ. The CDR3 DNA follows: TGCGCCAGCAGCTTGCAGGGAATGAACTATGGCTACACCTTC. As protein: CASSLQGMNYGYTF.

This clonotype was observed many times. This rearrangement joins TRBV5-1 to TRBJ1-2; no clear D gene. CDR3 length: 15 amino acids. The germline V gene has CDR1 SGHRS and CDR2 YFSETQ. Trimming stripped 1 base from V and 3 bases from J, with 13 bases between. The CDR3 DNA sequence: TGCGCCAGCAGCTTGACATTTAACGTAGACTATGGCTACACCTTC. It specifies CASSLTFNVDYGYTF. Complete variable domain (other parts from reference TRBV5-1 and TRBJ1-2): KAGVTQTPRYLIKTRGQQVTLSCSPISGHRSVSWYQQTPGQGLQFLFEYFSETQRNKGNFPGRFSGRQFSNSRSEMNVSTLELGDSALYLCASSLTFNVDYGYTFGSGTRLTVV.

This clonotype has at least ten counts. Here the CDR3 DNA reads TGTGCCAGCAGCCCTATTAGCGCGGGAGGGGGAGAGACCCAGTACTTC. Translation gives CASSPISAGGGETQYF. The chain couples TRBV5-4 to TRBJ2-5; 9 bases fit TRBD2. Germline loops: CDR1 SGHNT, CDR2 YYREEE (reference sequence). The CDR3 totals 16 residues. J lost 4 bases, V lost 4 bases, and 11 bases had no gene match.

In this sample, this clonotype turned up many times. The chain links TRBV12-3 or TRBV12-4 to TRBJ2-7; unclear D gene. Trimming removed 6 bases from V and 1 base from J, with 13 bases in between. This CDR3 is 14 amino acids long. CDR3 residues: CASRGGITSYEQYF. As DNA, the CDR3 is TGTGCCAGCAGAGGTGGGATTACATCCTACGAGCAGTACTTC.